The clone carrying this T cell receptor (beta chain) was observed at least ten times. This CDR3 region has 13 residues. Trimming pared 7 bases from V and 3 bases from J, leaving 12 bases between. Looked up from germline, CDR1 is MNHEY and CDR2 is SMNVEV (reference sequence). These data originate in a study of T-cell reconstitution after alpha-beta-depleted transplantation in children. TCRbeta library construction was performed incorporating unique molecular identifiers. Via MiXCR, TCRdb re-called the PCR reads, giving one row per CDR3 protein. The sample yields about 460,000 distinct CDR3 sequences, under 15% seen once.

This TCR derives from a human donor who donated a stem cell graft to a child with combined immunodeficiency. The material was PBMCs from the stem cell graft donor, obtained from the stem cell graft. V and J are TRBV27 and TRBJ1-1; no clear D gene. CDR3 bases: TGTGCCAGCACCGCAGCGGGATACACTGAAGCTTTCTTT. It translates to CASTAAGYTEAFF.